This T cell receptor beta chain appears in the sequencing data of a study of blood T cell repertoires in COVID-19. Study-wide background: Both acute and convalescent COVID-19 samples were obtained from the United States, Italy and Spain. The cDNA or gDNA used as material had been derived from T cells, B-cell-depleted T cells, or PBMCs.

This CDR3 is 16 amino acids long. V lost 5 bases to trimming and J lost 1 base; unmatched junction nucleotides: 5. Germline CDR1 SGHNT, CDR2 YENEEA. As processed by the authors: By means of reference gene primer amplification, nucleated cell counts were estimated. Clones were read by immunoSEQ multiplex PCR, and TCRdb kept only the in-frame ones, dropping some. That table furnishes V, J and clone size, whereas the DNA furnished D and trimming. The table includes 150,000 to 200,000 clones, about 86% detected once. The sample was peripheral blood. The clonotype was recovered from a man younger than 30 with acute or convalescent COVID-19. The chain combines TRBV11-3 with TRBJ2-2; TRBD2 aligns across 9 bases. As DNA, the CDR3 is TGTGCCAGCAGCCACCCTAGCGGGGTGAACACCGGGGAGCTGTTTTTT. Translated, it gives CASSHPSGVNTGELFF. The whole variable domain, filled in from reference TRBV11-3 and TRBJ2-2, reads EAGVVQSPRYKIIEKKQPVAFWCNPISGHNTLYWYLQNLGQGPELLIRYENEEAVDDSQLPKDRFSAERLKGVDSTLKIQPAELGDSAVYLCASSHPSGVNTGELFFGEGSRLTVL.